The following is a T cell receptor (beta chain) sequence with its context. The antigen is unknown. CDR1 SNHLY and CDR2 FYNNEI come from the germline V gene. There are 14 residues in the CDR3. Trimming left V 4 bases short and J 4 bases short, with 13 bases between. The data stem from a study of T cells in localized non-small cell lung cancer. Study-wide findings and caveats: Uninvolved neighboring lung showed the greatest T cell clonality, exceeding tumor. Within adjacent lung there appeared a median around 60 of the top 100 tumor clones.

Repertoires were generated with immunoSEQ multiplex PCR, while TCRdb's copy carries only in-frame clones and drops some. The data show about 40,000 clones, 81% seen once. The rearrangement uses TRBV2 and TRBJ1-2; D is possibly TRBD1 (5 bases). This TCR was recovered from a male donor at least 60 years old with stage II lung adenocarcinoma. Sequenced here: peripheral blood mononuclear cells, sampled before any cancer treatment. The CDR3 region is CASSGKGSGYGYTF. The CDR3 DNA is TGTGCCAGCAGTGGTAAGGGGTCGGGCTATGGCTACACCTTC.